This T cell receptor (beta chain) was captured in a study of shared clonotypes between healthy human individuals. Regarding the study as a whole: Sharing of clonotypes among donors was expected to vary with sequencing depth.

Of note for this clone: What it binds is unknown.

Sequenced by immunoSEQ multiplex PCR; TCRdb stores in-frame clones only, minus some. The table lists 1,500,000 or so clones, approximately 96% of them singletons. The length of the CDR3 is 11 residues. The germline CDR1 and CDR2 sequences are SQVTM and ANQGSEA. The chain has TRBV29-1 and TRBJ2-5, with D unresolved. Matching the DNA end better, TRBJ2-7 makes the J call doubtful. The sequenced sample was naive CD4+ T cells sorted from blood. Subset here: CD45RA+ positively selected. The clonotype originates from a man aged 30-40 years in good health. For the CDR3, the DNA is TGCAGCGTTGAATTCACCTACGAGCAGTACTTC. The encoded protein is CSVEFTYEQYF.